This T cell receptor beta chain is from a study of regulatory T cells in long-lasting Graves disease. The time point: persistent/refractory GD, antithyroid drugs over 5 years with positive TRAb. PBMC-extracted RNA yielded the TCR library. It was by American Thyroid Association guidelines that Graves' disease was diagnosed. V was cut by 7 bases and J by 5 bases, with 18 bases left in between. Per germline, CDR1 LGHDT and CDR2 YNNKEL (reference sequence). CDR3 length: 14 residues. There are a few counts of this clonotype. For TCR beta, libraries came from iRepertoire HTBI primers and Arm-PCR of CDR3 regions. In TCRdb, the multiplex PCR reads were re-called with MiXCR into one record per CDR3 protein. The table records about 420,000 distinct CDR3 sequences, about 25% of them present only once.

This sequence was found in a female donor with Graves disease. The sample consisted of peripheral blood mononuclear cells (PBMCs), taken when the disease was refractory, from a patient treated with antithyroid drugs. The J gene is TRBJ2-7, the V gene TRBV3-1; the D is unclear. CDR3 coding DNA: TGTGCCAGCACGAACGGACGGGTCATCAACGAGCAGTACTTC. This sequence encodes CASTNGRVINEQYF.